The 3 T cell receptor beta chains below all came from one sample that was sequenced in a study of shared clonotypes between healthy human individuals. TCRdb keeps only in-frame clones here, not all; method: immunoSEQ multiplex PCR. The data show 2 million to 2.5 million clones, with 80% to 95% seen just once and more than 0.35% held by the top ten. Sequencing used naive CD4+ T cells from PBMCs. The sample's subset: CD45RA+ positively selected. The receptors originated from a young man in good health. Some clones in this sample may be carry-over from other donors' samples.

The rearrangement links TRBV6-5 to TRBJ2-1; D unresolved. The CDR3 covers 13 residues. V dropped 6 bases and J dropped 2 bases, with 8 bases sitting between them. Per germline, CDR1 MNHEY and CDR2 SVGAGI. The CDR3 is CASSESAYNEQFF. CDR3 DNA: TGTGCCAGCAGCGAGTCAGCCTACAATGAGCAGTTCTTC.

The chain couples TRBV29-1 to TRBJ1-1; weak D call: TRBD1 (5 bases). The CDR3 has 13 residues. From germline, CDR1 is SQVTM and CDR2 ANQGSEA. Between the trimmed V and J ends, which lost 7 bases and 0 bases, there was a span of 12 bases. As DNA, the CDR3 is TGCAGCGCTCAAAGGGGCCTGAACACTGAAGCTTTCTTT. Its translation: CSAQRGLNTEAFF.

The chain recombines TRBV19 with TRBJ1-1; the D gene is possibly TRBD1 (6 bases). In germline, CDR1 is LNHDA, CDR2 SQIVND (reference sequence). This CDR3 comprises 16 residues. V lost 4 bases, J lost 0 bases, and 15 bases lay in between. The CDR3 reads CASSTLSRGLNTEAFF. The CDR3 DNA reads TGTGCCAGTAGTACCCTATCGAGGGGGTTGAACACTGAAGCTTTCTTT.